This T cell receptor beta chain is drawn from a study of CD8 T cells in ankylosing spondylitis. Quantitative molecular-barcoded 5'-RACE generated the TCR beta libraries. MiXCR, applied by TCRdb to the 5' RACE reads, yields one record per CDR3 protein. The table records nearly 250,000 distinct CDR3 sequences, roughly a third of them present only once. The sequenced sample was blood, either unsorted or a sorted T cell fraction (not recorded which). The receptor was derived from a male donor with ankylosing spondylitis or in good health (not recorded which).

The CDR3: CSARLPGADTQYF. CDR3 nucleotide sequence: TGCAGTGCTAGGCTCCCAGGGGCAGATACGCAGTATTTT. The rearrangement uses TRBV20-1 and TRBJ2-3; tentatively, D is TRBD1 (6 bases). V was clipped by 3 bases and J by 4 bases, with 11 bases between them. The V gene's germline CDR1 is DFQATT and CDR2 SNEGSKA (reference sequence). The CDR3 runs 13 residues.